This section outlines one T cell receptor beta chain sequence together with its context. Germline CDR1 MDHEN, CDR2 SYDVKM. V shed 2 bases and J shed 4 bases, with 9 bases lying between them. The CDR3 totals 13 residues. The sample belongs to a study of early T cells in non-severe SARS-CoV-2 infection. Unique molecular identifiers were attached to individual cDNA molecules. TCRdb called the 5' RACE reads again in MiXCR, with one record for every CDR3 protein. The sample gives around 59,000 distinct CDR3 sequences, 8.5% to 10% of which show up once; under 20% is in the top ten. The sequenced sample consisted of whole blood. This rearrangement joins TRBV28 to TRBJ2-7; no clear D gene. The receptor's source is an adult who was a healthcare worker with PCR-confirmed SARS-CoV-2 infection or an uninfected control (not recorded which). This CDR3 is CASSLGTAYEQYF. The CDR3, as DNA: TGTGCCAGCAGTTTAGGAACAGCGTACGAGCAGTACTTC.